This T cell receptor beta chain emerged from a study of CD8 T cells in Susac syndrome. The CDR3 spans 15 residues. The V gene's germline CDR1 is DFQATT and CDR2 SNEGSKA (reference sequence). The V segment lost 3 bases and the J segment 2 bases; nucleotides outside the gene matches: 7. Sequencing of TCR beta was performed on blood CD8+ and CD4+ T cells. TEMRA cells were FACS-enriched, while CD8+ and CD4+ T cells were negatively isolated. The RNA, about 0.45 to 1 ug, was put through reverse transcription using random hexamers. TCRdb re-called the immunoSEQ multiplex PCR reads with MiXCR, one entry per CDR3 protein. The top ten hold more than 0.095% of the sample, which has about 180,000 distinct CDR3 sequences, approximately 94% seen once.

The chain combines TRBV20-1 with TRBJ2-3, with 8 bases fitting TRBD2. The sequencing sample was made of CD4+ T cells from PBMCs. This clonotype was obtained from a human donor with Susac syndrome. DNA of the CDR3: TGCAGTGCTAGTAGTAGGACTAGCAACACAGATACGCAGTATTTT. It yields the protein CSASSRTSNTDTQYF.